The sequence of this TCR beta chain was determined in a study of cytomegalovirus exposure and HLA in healthy donors. The study's findings and limits: The study listed some 160 cytomegalovirus-associated TCR beta chains.

Remarks on this clone: The antigen is unknown.

Donors were nominally healthy when sampled, though unrecorded immune exposures were likely. The primer mix had 60 Vbeta and 13 Jbeta primers. Libraries were prepared by immunoSEQ multiplex PCR; TCRdb keeps only in-frame clonotypes and omits some of them. The specimen's table records 60,000 to 65,000 clones. The CDR3 totals 13 residues. CDR1 and CDR2 from the germline V gene are MNHNS and SASEGT. Trimming pared 7 bases from V and 1 base from J, leaving 10 bases between. This chain uses TRBV6-1 with TRBJ1-1; D is possibly TRBD1 (6 bases). The clonotype originates from a woman under 30 in good health and CMV-seronegative. Source material: PBMCs. CDR3 bases: TGTGCCAGCAAAAGGACAGAGAACACTGAAGCTTTCTTT. This sequence encodes CASKRTENTEAFF.